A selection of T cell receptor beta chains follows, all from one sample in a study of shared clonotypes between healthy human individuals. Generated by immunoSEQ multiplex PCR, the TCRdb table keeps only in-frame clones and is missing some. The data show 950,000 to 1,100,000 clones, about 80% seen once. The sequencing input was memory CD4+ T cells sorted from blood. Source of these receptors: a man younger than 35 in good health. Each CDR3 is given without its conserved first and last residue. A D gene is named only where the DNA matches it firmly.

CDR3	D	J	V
ASPLEPVLAKNIQY	.	TRBJ2-4	TRBV19
ASGQGISNQPQH	.	TRBJ1-5	TRBV28
ASSRDRGVYEQY	.	TRBJ2-7	TRBV6-5
AWSRDRTYEQY	TRBD1	TRBJ2-7	TRBV30
ASRTSRLAGGRRADTQY	TRBD2	TRBJ2-3	TRBV27
ASSVTPGGIQY	.	TRBJ2-5	TRBV9
ASSLNRLGTQY	.	TRBJ2-5	TRBV27
ASSYEGQGHGYT	TRBD1	TRBJ1-2	TRBV5-1
ASSFETGRHSEAF	TRBD1	TRBJ1-1	TRBV6-5
ASSVGPANTEAF	.	TRBJ1-1	TRBV5-1
ASSSTGDVGNTIY	TRBD1	TRBJ1-3	TRBV5-1
ASSLDRGVMGTEAF	.	TRBJ1-1	TRBV5-1
ASSLSGISNEQY	.	TRBJ2-7	TRBV7-9
ASSLERVQQY	.	TRBJ2-7	TRBV11-2
ASSLSGCSYEQY	.	TRBJ2-7	TRBV7-8
ASRYSGRSYNEQF	TRBD2	TRBJ2-1	TRBV6-4
ATENLAGGGNEQF	TRBD2	TRBJ2-1	TRBV27
ASGHGTRQETQY	.	TRBJ2-5	TRBV12-5
ASSLDRDPRQGASYEQY	TRBD1	TRBJ2-7	TRBV7-8
ASSPGGLAGEGYEQY	TRBD2	TRBJ2-7	TRBV5-4
ASSQDSLAGVQY	TRBD2	TRBJ2-4	TRBV4-3
ASSPLGAYNEQF	.	TRBJ2-1	TRBV14
ASSDRQGSEKLF	TRBD1	TRBJ1-4	TRBV7-9
AFAGDRGYEQY	TRBD1	TRBJ2-7	TRBV30
ASSLTGGNEQY	TRBD2	TRBJ2-7	TRBV7-9
STRDRDPPNPESYEQY	TRBD1	TRBJ2-7	TRBV29-1
ASSLSISRSPLH	.	TRBJ1-6	TRBV6-5
ASSSPGTDSPLH	TRBD1	TRBJ1-6	TRBV28
ASSRQALGGEQY	TRBD2	TRBJ2-7	TRBV6-5
ASSSLGRGPTGELF	.	TRBJ2-2	TRBV4-1
ASSLKLGGETQY	.	TRBJ2-5	TRBV5-4
ASSFPGGLAGVSTDTQY	TRBD2	TRBJ2-3	TRBV27
ASSQVGREGGYT	.	TRBJ1-2	TRBV4-1